This T cell receptor beta chain was recorded in a study of T cells in Graves' hyperthyroidism and ophthalmopathy. Study-wide results and caveats: The blood repertoire included most of the expanded thyroid clonotypes above 0.001.

The diagnoses drew upon clinical symptoms, serum thyroxine and TRAb, thyroid ultrasound and orbital computed tomography. The CDR3 regions of TCR beta were amplified from RNA transcripts. TCR CDR3 regions were first amplified by RT-PCR with HTBI primers. TCRdb re-called the multiplex PCR reads with MiXCR, one entry per CDR3 protein. Here the sample spans roughly 650,000 distinct CDR3 sequences, approximately 16% being singletons. Germline lookup yields CDR1 MGHRA and CDR2 YSYEKL. The CDR3 is 15 residues long. Trimming cost V 4 bases and J 3 bases, with 16 bases left between them. The sample holds many counts of this clonotype. Antigen: not known.

The clonotype was recovered from a woman in her thirties or forties with Graves' ophthalmopathy. Input material: blood. V usage is TRBV4-1 and J usage is TRBJ2-7, with D uncertain. The CDR3 nucleotides read TGCGCCAGCAGCCTATCCTTGGCTAACGACTACGAGCAGTACTTC. It is translated as CASSLSLANDYEQYF.